Following are 5 T cell receptor beta chains from one sample sequenced in a study of T cell responses to AZD1222 COVID-19 vaccine. Assay: immunoSEQ multiplex PCR; the TCRdb copy retains only in-frame clones and omits some. This table holds some 150,000 clones, about 82% found once. The source was peripheral blood, collected 28 days after the second dose of the MenACWY control vaccine. These receptors were taken from an adult who received the MenACWY meningococcal vaccine as a control.

This sequence joins TRBV5-1 and TRBJ1-2; 7 nucleotides match TRBD1. Trimming removed 0 bases from V and 8 bases from J; junction bases left unmatched: 4. The length of the CDR3 is 13 residues. Per germline, CDR1 SGHRS and CDR2 YFSETQ. The CDR3 spells CASSLVGGEGYTF. The CDR3 nucleotides are TGCGCCAGCAGCTTGGTAGGGGGCGAAGGCTACACCTTC.

The CDR3 DNA follows: TGCGCCAGCATGGACCGGGGCGGGGGGGACACTGAAGCTTTCTTT. Protein sequence: CASMDRGGGDTEAFF. The chain has TRBV5-1 and TRBJ1-1; tentative D call: TRBD1 (5 bases). Trimming cost V 6 bases and J 3 bases, with 18 bases left between them. The V gene's germline CDR1 is SGHRS and CDR2 YFSETQ. This CDR3 has 15 amino acids.

The chain carries TRBV6-2 or TRBV6-3 and TRBJ2-3, with a possible D match to TRBD1 (5 bases). The germline V gene encodes CDR1 MNHEY and CDR2 SVGEGT. The V end lost 0 bases, the J end lost 0 bases, and 10 bases lay between the germline ends. The CDR3 consists of 16 residues. Here the CDR3 DNA reads TGTGCCAGCAGTTACTCAATCAGGGCAAGCACAGATACGCAGTATTTT. This encodes CASSYSIRASTDTQYF.

Written as DNA, the CDR3 is TGTGCCAGCAGCGTAGGGGGGACAGGGGTGTACAATGAGCAGTTCTTC. Amino acids: CASSVGGTGVYNEQFF. V and J are TRBV9 and TRBJ2-1; 10 bases fit TRBD1. There are 16 residues in the CDR3. CDR1 and CDR2 from the germline V gene are SGDLS and YYNGEE. The V segment lost 0 bases and the J segment 4 bases; nucleotides outside the gene matches: 4.

The V and J genes are TRBV3-1 (or the pseudogene TRBV3-2) and TRBJ1-6; TRBD1 might be the D (6 bases). The CDR3 runs to 14 residues. The germline CDR1 and CDR2 sequences are LGHDT and YNNKEL (reference sequence). V was clipped by 1 base and J by 10 bases, with 11 bases between them. The CDR3 loop is CASSQAGVKSPLHF. The CDR3 nucleotides read TGTGCCAGCAGCCAAGCAGGGGTTAAATCACCCCTCCACTTT.